A selection of T cell receptor beta chains follows, all from one sample in a study of T-cell reconstitution after alpha-beta-depleted transplantation in children. TCRdb recomputed calls from the PCR reads with MiXCR, one row per CDR3 protein. The sample has 170,000 or so distinct CDR3 sequences; over 5.5% are singletons. Specimen: PBMCs from the stem cell graft donor, collected from the stem cell graft. The receptors originated from a human donor who donated a stem cell graft to a child with Wiskott-Aldrich syndrome. The CDR3 runs from the conserved cysteine through the conserved F or W. A D gene is named only where the DNA matches it firmly. Not every row has a clone size; where given, it reads once, few, many or a size class.

>TRBV29-1|NA|many|TRBJ2-3
CSVLLITDTQYF
TGCAGCGTTCTGTTAATCACAGATACGCAGTATTTT
>TRBV7-9|TRBD1|NA|TRBJ1-4
CASSLGTGREKLFF
TGTGCCAGCAGCTTAGGGACAGGGCGTGAAAAACTGTTTTTT
>TRBV2|NA|many|TRBJ2-7
CASSETSGNYEQYF
TGTGCCAGCAGTGAGACCAGCGGTAACTACGAGCAGTACTTC
>TRBV19|NA|many|TRBJ2-1
CASSIRPRDNEQFF
TGTGCCAGTAGTATTAGGCCCCGGGACAATGAGCAGTTCTTC
>TRBV12-3/TRBV12-4|NA|many|TRBJ1-2
CASRARDFGGDNGYTF
TGTGCCAGCAGAGCCAGGGATTTTGGGGGGGACAATGGCTACACCTTC
>TRBV11-2|NA|many|TRBJ1-6
CASSLSQISAYNSPLHF
TGTGCCAGCAGCTTAAGTCAGATTTCCGCCTATAATTCACCCCTCCACTTT
>TRBV29-1|NA|many|TRBJ2-7
CSVDTPPSYEQYF
TGCAGCGTTGATACACCTCCCTCCTACGAGCAGTACTTC
>TRBV6-5|TRBD2|NA|TRBJ2-2
CASSYSGGYSGELFF
TGTGCCAGCAGTTACAGCGGGGGGTATTCCGGGGAGCTGTTTTTT
>TRBV20-1|NA|many|TRBJ2-1
CSARELGLGEQFF
TGCAGTGCTAGAGAACTGGGGCTGGGTGAGCAGTTCTTC
>TRBV19|NA|NA|TRBJ1-6
CASTGLSPNSPLHF
TGTGCCAGTACGGGCCTAAGCCCGAATTCACCCCTCCACTTT
>TRBV7-8|TRBD1|many|TRBJ1-2
CASSADRGLGYTF
TGTGCCAGCAGCGCAGACAGGGGTCTTGGCTACACCTTC
>TRBV11-2|NA|NA|TRBJ1-1
CASSINWGGRNTEAFF
TGTGCCAGCAGCATAAATTGGGGGGGCAGGAACACTGAAGCTTTCTTT
>TRBV24-1|TRBD1|many|TRBJ2-1
CATSDEGGGEQFF
TGTGCCACCAGTGATGAAGGGGGCGGTGAGCAGTTCTTC
>TRBV12-3/TRBV12-4|NA|many|TRBJ2-1
CASSLNAIDEQFF
TGTGCCAGCAGTTTAAATGCAATTGATGAGCAGTTCTTC
>TRBV25-1|TRBD1|many|TRBJ2-5
CASGQGAESWETQYF
TGTGCCAGCGGACAGGGGGCAGAGTCTTGGGAGACCCAGTACTTC
>TRBV20-1|NA|many|TRBJ2-3
CSAPGLRTDTQYF
TGCAGTGCACCCGGGCTCCGAACAGATACGCAGTATTTT
>TRBV7-8|TRBD1|few|TRBJ1-4
CASSLARGTGEKLFF
TGTGCCAGCAGCTTAGCGAGGGGGACAGGTGAAAAACTGTTTTTT
>TRBV5-4|TRBD2|NA|TRBJ2-7
CASSPRAGLTYEQYF
TGTGCCAGCAGCCCTCGAGCGGGGCTCACCTACGAGCAGTACTTC
>TRBV7-8|TRBD2|many|TRBJ2-3
CASSSTSRLAASTDTQYF
TGTGCCAGCAGCTCCACATCCCGACTAGCGGCTAGCACAGATACGCAGTATTTT
>TRBV12-3/TRBV12-4|TRBD1|many|TRBJ1-3
CASSFIPTGVGNTIYF
TGTGCCAGCAGTTTTATCCCGACAGGGGTTGGAAACACCATATATTTT
>TRBV11-3|NA|NA|TRBJ2-5
CASSLAPWPHETQYF
TGTGCCAGCAGCTTAGCACCCTGGCCCCACGAGACCCAGTACTTC
>TRBV5-1|NA|few|TRBJ2-7
CASRGTFPGAESSYEQYF
TGCGCCAGCAGAGGGACTTTTCCGGGTGCAGAGAGCTCCTACGAGCAGTACTTC